Below are 23 T cell receptor beta chains sequenced from a single sample in a study of blood T cell repertoires in COVID-19. Using immunoSEQ multiplex PCR, the repertoire was profiled, and TCRdb retains in-frame clones only, with some absent. This repertoire shows over 70,000 clones, less than 85% found once; its top ten account for about a tenth. Sequencing was performed on peripheral blood. These receptors all stem from a woman aged 70-85 years with acute or convalescent COVID-19.

The chain recombines TRBV28 with TRBJ2-3; 9 nucleotides match TRBD2. The V and J ends lost 6 bases and 4 bases, in that order; junction bases with no gene match: 8. Germline values: CDR1 MDHEN, CDR2 SYDVKM. The CDR3 has 15 residues. The CDR3 coding sequence is TGTGCCAGCAGCTCCTTAGCGGGAGCCCCAGATACGCAGTATTTT. It specifies CASSSLAGAPDTQYF. Supplemented by reference TRBV28 and TRBJ2-3, the full variable domain reads DVKVTQSSRYLVKRTGEKVFLECVQDMDHENMFWYRQDPGLGLRLIYFSYDVKMKEKGDIPEGYSVSREKKERFSLILESASTNQTSMYLCASSSLAGAPDTQYFGPGTRLTVL.

The chain joins TRBV12-3 or TRBV12-4 to TRBJ2-7, with TRBD1 identical over 8 bases. The CDR3 consists of 13 residues. Unmatched junction bases numbered 7, after V lost 5 bases and J lost 7 bases. The CDR3: CASSITGGGEQYF. In DNA, the CDR3 is TGTGCCAGCAGTATAACAGGGGGTGGAGAGCAGTACTTC.

CDR3: CASSPFEREAAKETQYF. In nucleotides, the CDR3 is TGCGCCAGCAGCCCGTTCGAGCGGGAGGCCGCTAAAGAGACCCAGTACTTC. This sequence joins TRBV5-1 and TRBJ2-5; 9 bases are a match to TRBD2. The CDR3 has 17 amino acids. V was clipped by 4 bases and J by 3 bases; unmatched bases: 13. The germline V gene encodes CDR1 SGHRS and CDR2 YFSETQ.

This chain's CDR3 is CASSPAGLAGGAGETQYF. The CDR3 region has the DNA TGTGCCAGCAGCCCCGCGGGACTAGCGGGGGGGGCCGGGGAGACCCAGTACTTC. The rearrangement joins TRBV7-7 to TRBJ2-5, with 16 positions matching TRBD2. Looked up from germline, CDR1 is SSHAT and CDR2 is FNYEAQ (reference sequence). J lost 5 bases, V lost 5 bases, and 11 bases had no gene match. There are 18 residues in the CDR3.

This clone appeared a single time. V gene TRBV5-1 combines with J gene TRBJ1-2, with D maybe TRBD1 (6 bases). Trimming took 4 bases from V and 2 from J, leaving 12 bases between them. This CDR3 is 14 amino acids long. Germline V gene data show CDR1 as SGHRS and CDR2 as YFSETQ. CDR3 nucleotide sequence: TGCGCCAGCAGCCTGGAGACAGGAAACTATGGCTACACCTTC. Encoded protein: CASSLETGNYGYTF.

This chain joins TRBV7-2 and TRBJ2-7, with 9 bases aligning to TRBD1. Germline lookup yields CDR1 SGHTA and CDR2 FQGNSA. The V segment lost 0 bases and the J segment 11 bases; nucleotides outside the gene matches: 14. The CDR3 spans 16 residues. The CDR3 here is CASSLAGTGWRRGEYF. The CDR3 DNA follows: TGTGCCAGCAGCTTAGCGGGGACAGGGTGGCGTCGAGGGGAGTACTTC.

The chain uses TRBV6-5 and TRBJ1-2, with D uncertain. The CDR3 covers 11 residues. Trimming removed 6 bases from V and 7 bases from J, with 9 bases in between. The germline gives CDR1 MNHEY, CDR2 SVGAGI. CDR3 sequence (DNA): TGTGCCAGCAGGAACACGGGTGGCTACACCTTC. Its protein is CASRNTGGYTF.

The chain links TRBV5-1 to TRBJ2-5; TRBD2 matches 7 bases. V shed 0 bases and J 4 bases; nucleotides not matched to a gene: 15. This CDR3 region has 18 residues. The germline V gene has CDR1 SGHRS and CDR2 YFSETQ. The CDR3 loop is CASSLGPSRLAGVETQYF. The CDR3 nucleotides are TGCGCCAGCAGCTTGGGCCCCTCAAGACTGGCGGGAGTAGAGACCCAGTACTTC.

The chain couples TRBV12-3 or TRBV12-4 to TRBJ1-1; D ambiguous. The CDR3 consists of 13 residues. Between the trimmed V and J ends, which lost 3 bases and 3 bases, there was a span of 8 bases. The chain's CDR3 is CASSLREYTEAFF. The CDR3 nucleotides are TGTGCCAGCAGTTTGCGGGAGTACACTGAAGCTTTCTTT.

The V gene is TRBV7-2, the J gene TRBJ2-6; 10 positions match TRBD1. After removal of 5 bases from V and 2 bases from J, the junction contained 3 bases not matched to a gene. Germline V lookup: CDR1 SGHTA, CDR2 FQGNSA. The CDR3 extends over 16 amino acids. CDR3: CASSPGTGAGANVLTF. CDR3 in DNA: TGTGCCAGCAGCCCCGGGACAGGGGCTGGGGCCAACGTCCTGACTTTC.

The chain carries TRBV9 and TRBJ2-2, with TRBD1 as a possible D gene (6 bases). CDR1 and CDR2 (germline): SGDLS, YYNGEE. Trimming stripped 0 bases from V and 1 base from J, with 10 bases between. The CDR3 has 16 residues. CDR3 in amino acids: CASSVVGTLNTGELFF. CDR3 DNA sequence: TGTGCCAGCAGCGTAGTTGGGACATTGAACACCGGGGAGCTGTTTTTT.

This chain joins TRBV5-6 and TRBJ2-6, with TRBD1 as a possible D gene (6 bases). Between the trimmed V and J ends, which lost 2 bases and 0 bases, there was a span of 12 bases. From germline, CDR1 is SGHDT and CDR2 YYEEEE. The CDR3 extends over 17 amino acids. The CDR3 protein is CASSLAGEYSGANVLTF. The DNA of the CDR3 is TGTGCCAGCAGCTTAGCAGGGGAATACTCTGGGGCCAACGTCCTGACTTTC.

DNA for the CDR3: TGTGCCAGCAGCCTACAAGAGACCCAGTACTTC. Translated, it gives CASSLQETQYF. The chain uses TRBV7-9 and TRBJ2-5; no definite D call. CDR1 SEHNR and CDR2 FQNEAQ come from the germline V gene (reference sequence). This CDR3 has 11 residues. V was pared by 5 bases and J by 2 bases, with 3 bases between. The variable domain in full, completed from reference TRBV7-9 and TRBJ2-5, reads DTGVSQNPRHKITKRGQNVTFRCDPISEHNRLYWYRQTLGQGPEFLTYFQNEAQLEKSRLLSDRFSAERPKGSFSTLEIQRTEQGDSAMYLCASSLQETQYFGPGTRLLVL.

The CDR3 DNA follows: TGTGCCAGCAGCCCAACGGACAGAGAGAATGAAAAACTGTTTTTT. Translating gives CASSPTDRENEKLFF. The chain joins TRBV9 to TRBJ1-4; maybe TRBD1 (6 bases). CDR3 length equals 15 residues. CDR1 SGDLS and CDR2 YYNGEE come from the germline V gene. V was clipped by 4 bases and J by 5 bases, with 15 bases between them.

The chain uses TRBV7-9 and TRBJ1-4; 7 bases agree with TRBD1. V shed 4 bases and J 8 bases; nucleotides not matched to a gene: 13. The CDR3 sequence is 16 residues long. The V gene's germline CDR1 is SEHNR and CDR2 FQNEAQ (reference sequence). This CDR3 is CASSSGQRGWTEKLFF. Written as DNA, the CDR3 is TGTGCCAGCAGCTCGGGACAGAGAGGCTGGACGGAAAAACTGTTTTTT.

At least ten counts were recorded for this clone. The CDR3 DNA follows: TGTGCCAGCAGTTACGGGCCTGGGGGGGGAGGCTACACCTTC. Translating it yields CASSYGPGGGGYTF. V gene TRBV6-5 combines with J gene TRBJ1-2, with D possibly matching TRBD1 (5 bases). CDR1 MNHEY and CDR2 SVGAGI come from the germline V gene. This CDR3 has 14 residues. The V gene lost 2 bases and the J gene lost 8 bases, with 15 bases spanning the gap.

The V and J genes are TRBV28 and TRBJ1-4; no clear D gene. V lost 5 bases, J lost 3 bases, and 4 bases lay in between. The CDR3 is 12 residues long. Germline V gives CDR1 MDHEN, CDR2 SYDVKM. The CDR3 region is CASSLPNEKLFF. CDR3 nucleotide sequence: TGTGCCAGCAGTCTCCCTAATGAAAAACTGTTTTTT.

The chain has TRBV6-2 or TRBV6-3 and TRBJ2-5, with 7 bases matching TRBD2. The junction had 3 bases not matched to a gene; V was cut back by 4 bases and J by 4 bases. CDR3 length: 13 residues. Germline V gene data show CDR1 as MNHEY and CDR2 as SVGEGT. CDR3 coding DNA: TGTGCCAGCAGTTTAGGGAGGGTAGAGACCCAGTACTTC. Translation: CASSLGRVETQYF.

V usage is TRBV27 and J usage is TRBJ1-1; D call uncertain. The CDR3 runs 14 residues. V was pared by 4 bases and J by 5 bases, with 14 bases between. In germline, CDR1 is MNHEY, CDR2 SMNVEV (reference sequence). The DNA for the CDR3 is TGTGCCAGCAGTTCATGGACCCGGGAAACTGAAGCTTTCTTT. Protein: CASSSWTRETEAFF.

The J gene is TRBJ2-2, the V gene TRBV28; 7 nucleotides match TRBD2. The germline V gene encodes CDR1 MDHEN and CDR2 SYDVKM. After removal of 1 base from V and 1 base from J, the junction contained 6 bases not matched to a gene. This CDR3 contains 17 residues. In nucleotides, the CDR3 is TGTGCCAGCAGTTTATCCGCGGGAGTCGGGAACACCGGGGAGCTGTTTTTT. The encoded protein is CASSLSAGVGNTGELFF.

The chain couples TRBV6-2 or TRBV6-3 to TRBJ2-5; D gene unclear. With 5 bases removed from V and 3 bases from J, the gap between germline ends came to 7 bases. This CDR3 contains 12 residues. Germline V CDR1 and CDR2: MNHEY, SVGEGT. DNA of the CDR3: TGTGCCAGCAGTCACGGAGAAGAGACCCAGTACTTC. It codes for CASSHGEETQYF.

V gene TRBV5-1 combines with J gene TRBJ1-1; D is undetermined. Trimming removed 0 bases from V and 2 bases from J, with 8 bases in between. The germline CDR1 and CDR2 sequences are SGHRS and YFSETQ. This CDR3 has 14 amino acids. CDR3 coding DNA: TGCGCCAGCAGCTTGGATGGGAGAAACACTGAAGCTTTCTTT. Its protein is CASSLDGRNTEAFF.

This chain connects TRBV3-1 (or the pseudogene TRBV3-2) to TRBJ2-3, with TRBD2 matching over 9 bases. The trim removed 6 bases at V and 5 bases at J, leaving 9 bases unmatched. The CDR3 length is 15 residues. The germline gives CDR1 LGHDT, CDR2 YNNKEL (reference sequence). The CDR3 reads CASRDSGSMVDTQYF. As DNA, the CDR3 is TGTGCCAGCAGGGATAGCGGGAGTATGGTAGATACGCAGTATTTT.